This record covers a single TCR beta chain. The source of the sample is a study of blood T cell repertoires in COVID-19. As for the study in general: The United States, Italy and Spain provided the acute and convalescent COVID-19 samples. The analysed material was cDNA or gDNA that came from T cells, B-cell-depleted T cells, or PBMCs.

As originally analysed: Amplification from reference gene primers served as the basis for estimated nucleated cell counts. Data came from immunoSEQ multiplex PCR; TCRdb stores just in-frame clones and leaves some out. V and J calls plus clone size are reproduced from that table; the DNA served to infer D and trimming. The table records roughly 110,000 clones, 70% to 85% of them present only once. CDR3 length: 17 residues. Germline V gives CDR1 MNHNS, CDR2 SASEGT. Losses at the gene ends were 3 bases for V and 0 bases for J; bases not matched to a gene: 5. The gene calls are TRBV6-1 and TRBJ1-6; 7 bases map to TRBD1. The sample comprised peripheral blood. This TCR derives from a woman in her sixties or seventies with acute or convalescent COVID-19. CDR3 amino acids: CASSDGQDYSYNSPLHF. In DNA, the CDR3 is TGTGCCAGCAGTGACGGACAGGATTACTCCTATAATTCACCCCTCCACTTT.